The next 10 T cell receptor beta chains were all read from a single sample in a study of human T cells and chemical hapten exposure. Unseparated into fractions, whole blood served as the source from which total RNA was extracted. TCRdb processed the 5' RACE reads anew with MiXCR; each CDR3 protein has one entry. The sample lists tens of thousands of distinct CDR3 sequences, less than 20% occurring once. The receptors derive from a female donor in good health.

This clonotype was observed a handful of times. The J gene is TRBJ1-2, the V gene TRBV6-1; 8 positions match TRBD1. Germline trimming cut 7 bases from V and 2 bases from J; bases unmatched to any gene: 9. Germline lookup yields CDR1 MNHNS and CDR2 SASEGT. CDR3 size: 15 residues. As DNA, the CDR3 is TGTGCCAGCACCTTACAGACAGGGGTGAACTATGGCTACACCTTC. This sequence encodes CASTLQTGVNYGYTF.

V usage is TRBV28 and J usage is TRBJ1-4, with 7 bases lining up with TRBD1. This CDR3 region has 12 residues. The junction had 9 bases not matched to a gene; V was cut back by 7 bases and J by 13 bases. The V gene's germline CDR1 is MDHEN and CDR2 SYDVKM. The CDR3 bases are TGTGCCAGCACCGAGGGGGCCTTGGGACTGTTTTTT. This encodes CASTEGALGLFF.

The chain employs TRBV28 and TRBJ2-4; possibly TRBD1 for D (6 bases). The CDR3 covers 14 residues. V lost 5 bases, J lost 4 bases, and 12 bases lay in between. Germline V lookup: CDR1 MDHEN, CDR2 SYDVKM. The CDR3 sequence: CASSPGQLKNIQYF. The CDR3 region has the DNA TGTGCCAGCAGTCCAGGACAGTTAAAAAACATTCAGTACTTC.

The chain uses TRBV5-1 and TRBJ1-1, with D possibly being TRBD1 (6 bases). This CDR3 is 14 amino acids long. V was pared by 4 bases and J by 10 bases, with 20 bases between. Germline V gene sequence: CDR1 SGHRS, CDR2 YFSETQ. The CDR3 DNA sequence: TGCGCCAGCAGCCCCGGACAGCGAGTCCAAGTAGCTTTCTTT. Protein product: CASSPGQRVQVAFF.

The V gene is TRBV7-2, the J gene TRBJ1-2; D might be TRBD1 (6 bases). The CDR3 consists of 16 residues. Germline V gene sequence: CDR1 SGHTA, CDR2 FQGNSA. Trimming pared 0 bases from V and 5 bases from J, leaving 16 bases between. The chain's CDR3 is CASSLAEGGARYGYTF. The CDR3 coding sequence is TGTGCCAGCAGCTTAGCGGAAGGGGGGGCGCGATATGGCTACACCTTC.

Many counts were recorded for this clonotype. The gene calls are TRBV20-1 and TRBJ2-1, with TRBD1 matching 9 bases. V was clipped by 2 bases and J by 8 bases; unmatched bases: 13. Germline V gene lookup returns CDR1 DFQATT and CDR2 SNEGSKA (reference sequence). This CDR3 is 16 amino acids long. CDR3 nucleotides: TGCAGTGCTAGACCCAGGGGACAGGGAAGCGGGGATGAGCAGTTCTTC. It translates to CSARPRGQGSGDEQFF.

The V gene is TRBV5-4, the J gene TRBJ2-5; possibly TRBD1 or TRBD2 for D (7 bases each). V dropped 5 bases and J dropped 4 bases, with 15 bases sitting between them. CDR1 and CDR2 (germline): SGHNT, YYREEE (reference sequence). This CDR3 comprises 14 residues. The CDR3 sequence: CASRFDREGETQYF. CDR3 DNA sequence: TGTGCCAGCAGATTTGACAGGGAGGGAGAGACCCAGTACTTC.

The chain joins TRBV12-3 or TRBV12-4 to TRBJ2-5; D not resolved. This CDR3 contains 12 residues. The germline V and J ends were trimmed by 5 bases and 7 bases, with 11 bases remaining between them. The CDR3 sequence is CASSLNIGTQYF. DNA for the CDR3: TGTGCCAGCAGTCTCAACATCGGGACCCAGTACTTC.

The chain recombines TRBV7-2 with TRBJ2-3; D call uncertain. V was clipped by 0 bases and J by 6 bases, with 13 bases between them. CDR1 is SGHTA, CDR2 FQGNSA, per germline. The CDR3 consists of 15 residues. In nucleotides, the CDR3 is TGTGCCAGCAGCTTAGCGACGTCAAGCATTGATACGCAGTATTTT. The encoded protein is CASSLATSSIDTQYF.

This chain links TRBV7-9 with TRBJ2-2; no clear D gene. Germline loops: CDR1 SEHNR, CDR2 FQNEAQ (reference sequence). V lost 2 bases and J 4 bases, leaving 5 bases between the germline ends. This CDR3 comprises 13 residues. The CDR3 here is CASSLMGTGELFF. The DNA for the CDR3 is TGTGCCAGCAGCTTAATGGGCACCGGGGAGCTGTTTTTT.